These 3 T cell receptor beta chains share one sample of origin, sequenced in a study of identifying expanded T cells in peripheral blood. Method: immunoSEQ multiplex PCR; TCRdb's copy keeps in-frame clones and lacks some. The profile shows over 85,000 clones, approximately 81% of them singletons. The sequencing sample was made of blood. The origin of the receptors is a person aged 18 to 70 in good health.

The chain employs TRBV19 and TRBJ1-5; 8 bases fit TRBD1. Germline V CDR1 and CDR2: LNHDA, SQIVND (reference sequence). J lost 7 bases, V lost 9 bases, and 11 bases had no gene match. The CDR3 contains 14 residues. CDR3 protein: CASDVDRGRQPQHF. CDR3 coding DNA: TGTGCCAGCGATGTCGACAGGGGAAGACAGCCCCAGCATTTT.

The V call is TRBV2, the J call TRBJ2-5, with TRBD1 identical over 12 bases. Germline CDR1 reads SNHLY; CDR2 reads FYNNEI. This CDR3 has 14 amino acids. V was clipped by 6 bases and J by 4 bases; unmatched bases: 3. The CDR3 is CASSGTGGGETQYF. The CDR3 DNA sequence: TGTGCCAGCAGCGGGACAGGGGGCGGAGAGACCCAGTACTTC.

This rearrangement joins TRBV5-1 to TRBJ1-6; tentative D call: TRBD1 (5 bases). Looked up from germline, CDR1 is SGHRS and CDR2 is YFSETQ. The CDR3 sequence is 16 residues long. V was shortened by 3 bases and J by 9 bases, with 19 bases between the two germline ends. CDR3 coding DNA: TGCGCCAGCAGCTCAGATTCGGGACTGATCACTTCACCCCTCCACTTT. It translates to CASSSDSGLITSPLHF.